Listed below are T cell receptor beta chains from one sample, sequenced in a study of cytomegalovirus exposure and HLA in healthy donors. The data were produced by immunoSEQ multiplex PCR, yet TCRdb's version contains in-frame clones alone and is incomplete. In all, the sample yields 95,000 to 150,000 clones. The sample taken for sequencing was PBMCs. The receptor set was obtained from a man between 18 and 35 years old in good health and CMV-seronegative. The CDR3 runs from the conserved cysteine through the conserved F or W. D genes are given only for firm matches.

d_call | j_call | v_call | cdr3_nt | cdr3_aa
TRBD2 | TRBJ2-5 | TRBV29-1 | TGCAGCGTCGGGAGGGATGGGCAAGAGACCCAGTACTTC | CSVGRDGQETQYF
TRBD1 | TRBJ2-7 | TRBV28 | TGTGCCAGCATCTCCGGGACAGGGTACTACTCCAACGAGCAGTACTTC | CASISGTGYYSNEQYF
- | TRBJ1-3 | TRBV6-5 | TGTGCCAGCTCTGTCCGCTCTGGAAACACCATATATTTT | CASSVRSGNTIYF
- | TRBJ1-3 | TRBV27 | TGTGCCAGCAGCCCCGGCAGGGTCCCTGGAAACACCATATATTTT | CASSPGRVPGNTIYF
TRBD2 | TRBJ2-7 | TRBV28 | TGTGCCAGCAGGACTAGCGGGGCCGGGCAGTACTTC | CASRTSGAGQYF
- | TRBJ1-2 | TRBV6-5 | TGTGCCAGCAGTCCCCCAGGGTTGGCCTACTATGGCTACACCTTC | CASSPPGLAYYGYTF
TRBD2 | TRBJ2-1 | TRBV10-3 | TGTGCCATCAGCCAGGACAGGGGACTAGCGGGGGCCTACAATGAGCAGTTCTTC | CAISQDRGLAGAYNEQFF
TRBD1 | TRBJ2-7 | TRBV19 | TGTGCCAGTAGTAAGGCGGGACAGGTCTCCTACGAGCAGTACTTC | CASSKAGQVSYEQYF
- | TRBJ2-7 | TRBV9 | TGTGCCAGCAGCGCGCACAGGGCCGGACCCTACGAGCAGTACTTC | CASSAHRAGPYEQYF
- | TRBJ2-1 | TRBV7-9 | TGTGCCAGCAGCTTACCGGCGGGAACCCTCAATGAGCAGTTCTTC | CASSLPAGTLNEQFF
- | TRBJ2-1 | TRBV4-2 | TGTGCCAGCAGCCAAGCGGGTGACAATGAGCAGTTCTTC | CASSQAGDNEQFF
TRBD1 | TRBJ1-2 | TRBV5-1 | TGCGCCAGCAGCTTAGGGGGCGCCCCGGATGGCTACACCTTC | CASSLGGAPDGYTF
TRBD1 | TRBJ1-1 | TRBV7-2 | TGTGCCAGCAAATGGACAGGGGCCAACACTGAAGCTTTCTTT | CASKWTGANTEAFF
TRBD1 | TRBJ1-1 | TRBV2 | TGTGCCAGCAGAGTGGGACAGGGCATTGAAGCTTTCTTT | CASRVGQGIEAFF
- | TRBJ2-7 | TRBV29-1 | TGCAGCGTTGTGGACTGGCGCCAGGAGCAGTACTTC | CSVVDWRQEQYF
TRBD1 | TRBJ2-7 | TRBV5-1 | TGCGCCAGCAGCTTGGTTACAGGGGTCTACGAGCAGTACTTC | CASSLVTGVYEQYF
TRBD1 | TRBJ1-2 | TRBV5-8 | TGTGCCAGCCGACAGGGTTGGGATGGCTACACCTTC | CASRQGWDGYTF
TRBD2 | TRBJ2-7 | TRBV19 | TGTGCCAGTAGCCCGGGACTAGCGGGAGGGCCCGGCTACGAGCAGTACTTC | CASSPGLAGGPGYEQYF
TRBD1 | TRBJ2-3 | TRBV7-9 | TGTGCCAGCAGCTTCATCACAGGGGGCGCAGATACGCAGTATTTT | CASSFITGGADTQYF
- | TRBJ2-7 | TRBV28 | TGTGCCAGCAGCCCCCCTGGGCAGACCAGCTCCTACGAGCAGTACTTC | CASSPPGQTSSYEQYF
- | TRBJ2-1 | TRBV20-1 | TGCAGTGCTAGTAACAACAATGAGCAGTTCTTC | CSASNNNEQFF
TRBD2 | TRBJ2-3 | TRBV6-4 | TGTGCCAGCAGTGAGGAAGCGGGACCAGATACGCAGTATTTT | CASSEEAGPDTQYF
- | TRBJ2-2 | TRBV7-3 | TGTGCCAGCAGCTTAAACAGGGCCTCCTGGGAGCTGTTTTTT | CASSLNRASWELFF
TRBD2 | TRBJ2-1 | TRBV30 | TGTGCCTGGACTACCGGGACTACGGCCGACAATGAGCAGTTCTTC | CAWTTGTTADNEQFF